This T cell receptor beta chain stems from a study of cytomegalovirus exposure and HLA in healthy donors. As regards this clone: Its antigen is undetermined.

Everyone who donated was a healthy bone marrow donor. V lost 2 bases, J lost 3 bases, and 3 bases stayed unmatched. Germline V gene lookup returns CDR1 SGHAT and CDR2 FQNNGV. The CDR3 runs to 15 residues. General observations from the study: The study flagged roughly 160 TCR beta chains as cytomegalovirus-associated. Later work associated fewer than 20,000 TCR beta sequences with HLA alleles at 0.05 false discovery rate.

PCR used 60 Vbeta primers and 13 Jbeta primers. In the study's own analysis: An analysis that came later counted some 80 million unique TCR beta chains, approximately 12 million shared. The table came from immunoSEQ multiplex PCR; TCRdb's copy has only in-frame clones and leaves some out. V, J and clone size derive from that table, while D and trimming were established from the DNA sequence. The data show over 110,000 clones, approximately 80% seen once. The clonotype was recovered from a woman aged 18 to 35 in good health and CMV-seropositive. This chain uses TRBV11-2 with TRBJ2-7; 11 nucleotides align to TRBD1. What was sequenced was PBMCs. For the CDR3, the DNA is TGTGCCAGCAGCTTATCCGGGACAGGGGGCTACGAGCAGTACTTC. Amino acids: CASSLSGTGGYEQYF. Combining the CDR3 with reference TRBV11-2 and TRBJ2-7 gives the whole variable domain EAGVAQSPRYKIIEKRQSVAFWCNPISGHATLYWYQQILGQGPKLLIQFQNNGVVDDSQLPKDRFSAERLKGVDSTLKIQPAKLEDSAVYLCASSLSGTGGYEQYFGPGTRLTVT.